The rows below give T cell receptor beta chains drawn from one sample of a study of blood T cell repertoires in COVID-19. Libraries were prepared by immunoSEQ multiplex PCR; TCRdb keeps only in-frame clonotypes and omits some of them. The table lists more than 200,000 clones, 70% to 90% of them singletons, with roughly 2% in the top ten. Sequenced: peripheral blood. The receptor set was obtained from a man aged 30 to 45 with active or convalescent COVID-19. The CDR3 runs from the conserved cysteine through the conserved F or W. Each record gives: J gene, D gene, V gene, clone size, CDR3 protein, CDR3 DNA. D genes are given only for firm matches. Some rows have no size entry. The others give once, few or many, or a class for an expanded clone.

j_gene: TRBJ2-6
d_gene: NA
v_gene: TRBV25-1
abundance: NA
CDR3aa: CASSEYTVSSGANVLTF
CDR3nt: TGTGCCAGCAGTGAATACACAGTTAGCTCTGGGGCCAACGTCCTGACTTTC

j_gene: TRBJ1-3
d_gene: NA
v_gene: TRBV19
abundance: NA
CDR3aa: CASSITPFPVSGNTIYF
CDR3nt: TGTGCCAGTAGTATCACCCCCTTTCCGGTCTCTGGAAACACCATATATTTT

j_gene: TRBJ1-4
d_gene: TRBD1
v_gene: TRBV3-1/TRBV3-2
abundance: NA
CDR3aa: CASSQGGTGGGKLFF
CDR3nt: TGTGCCAGCAGCCAAGGCGGGACAGGAGGAGGAAAACTGTTTTTT

j_gene: TRBJ2-1
d_gene: TRBD2
v_gene: TRBV6-5
abundance: NA
CDR3aa: CASSYLAGEGNEQFF
CDR3nt: TGTGCCAGCAGTTACCTAGCGGGGGAGGGCAATGAGCAGTTCTTC

j_gene: TRBJ2-1
d_gene: TRBD2
v_gene: TRBV6-4
abundance: NA
CDR3aa: CASSVASGVYEQFF
CDR3nt: TGTGCCAGCAGTGTGGCTAGCGGGGTTTATGAGCAGTTCTTC

j_gene: TRBJ2-1
d_gene: TRBD2
v_gene: TRBV2
abundance: few
CDR3aa: CASRDGTSSWQFF
CDR3nt: TGTGCCAGCAGGGATGGGACTAGTTCATGGCAGTTCTTC

j_gene: TRBJ1-2
d_gene: NA
v_gene: TRBV5-4
abundance: NA
CDR3aa: CASSWGGDGYTF
CDR3nt: TGTGCCAGCAGCTGGGGAGGGGATGGCTACACCTTC

j_gene: TRBJ1-1
d_gene: TRBD1
v_gene: TRBV6-2/TRBV6-3
abundance: NA
CDR3aa: CASSSLTGLGTEAFF
CDR3nt: TGTGCCAGCAGTTCCCTGACAGGGTTGGGCACTGAAGCTTTCTTT

j_gene: TRBJ1-1
d_gene: NA
v_gene: TRBV7-3
abundance: NA
CDR3aa: CASSLVSGSNTEAFF
CDR3nt: TGTGCCAGCAGCTTAGTCTCAGGCTCTAACACTGAAGCTTTCTTT

j_gene: TRBJ1-3
d_gene: NA
v_gene: TRBV11-2
abundance: NA
CDR3aa: CASSSLRGGNTIYF
CDR3nt: TGTGCCAGCAGCTCTCTCCGAGGCGGAAACACCATATATTTT

j_gene: TRBJ2-7
d_gene: TRBD1
v_gene: TRBV5-4
abundance: NA
CDR3aa: CASSPRQGYSYEQYF
CDR3nt: TGTGCCAGCAGCCCTAGACAGGGATACTCCTACGAGCAGTACTTC

j_gene: TRBJ1-1
d_gene: TRBD1
v_gene: TRBV6-2/TRBV6-3
abundance: NA
CDR3aa: CASSYVGQGITEAFF
CDR3nt: TGTGCCAGCAGTTACGTCGGACAGGGGATCACTGAAGCTTTCTTT

j_gene: TRBJ1-5
d_gene: TRBD1
v_gene: TRBV19
abundance: NA
CDR3aa: CASSYSEGTVYQPQHF
CDR3nt: TGTGCCAGTAGTTATTCGGAGGGGACAGTCTATCAGCCCCAGCATTTT

j_gene: TRBJ2-7
d_gene: TRBD2
v_gene: TRBV13
abundance: NA
CDR3aa: CASSPMTSGGVYEQYF
CDR3nt: TGTGCCAGCAGCCCCATGACTAGCGGGGGGGTGTACGAGCAGTACTTC

j_gene: TRBJ2-2
d_gene: NA
v_gene: TRBV27
abundance: NA
CDR3aa: CASSSPATWDSRTGELFF
CDR3nt: TGTGCCAGCAGTTCCCCCGCGACCTGGGACTCTAGGACCGGGGAGCTGTTTTTT

j_gene: TRBJ1-6
d_gene: TRBD1
v_gene: TRBV6-1
abundance: NA
CDR3aa: CASSEDGTGGFTLHF
CDR3nt: TGTGCCAGCAGTGAAGATGGGACAGGGGGCTTCACCCTCCACTTT

j_gene: TRBJ1-3
d_gene: NA
v_gene: TRBV5-1
abundance: once
CDR3aa: CASSLDRGNTIYF
CDR3nt: TGCGCCAGCAGCTTGGACAGAGGAAACACCATATATTTT

j_gene: TRBJ1-6
d_gene: TRBD1
v_gene: TRBV9
abundance: NA
CDR3aa: CASSAIDRVTYNSPLHF
CDR3nt: TGTGCCAGCAGCGCCATAGACAGGGTTACCTATAATTCACCCCTCCACTTT

j_gene: TRBJ1-2
d_gene: TRBD1
v_gene: TRBV19
abundance: NA
CDR3aa: CASSIYSRDRGYGYTF
CDR3nt: TGTGCCAGTAGTATTTATTCTCGGGACAGGGGCTATGGCTACACCTTC

j_gene: TRBJ1-4
d_gene: TRBD1
v_gene: TRBV18
abundance: NA
CDR3aa: CASSQGAKEKLFF
CDR3nt: TGTGCCAGCTCACAGGGGGCTAAGGAAAAACTGTTTTTT

j_gene: TRBJ1-2
d_gene: NA
v_gene: TRBV7-9
abundance: NA
CDR3aa: CASSLAHVTDYGYTF
CDR3nt: TGTGCCAGCAGCTTAGCGCATGTCACGGACTATGGCTACACCTTC

j_gene: TRBJ1-6
d_gene: NA
v_gene: TRBV4-1
abundance: NA
CDR3aa: CASSQSRNSPLHF
CDR3nt: TGCGCCAGCAGCCAATCGCGGAATTCACCCCTCCACTTT

j_gene: TRBJ1-2
d_gene: NA
v_gene: TRBV6-5
abundance: once
CDR3aa: CASSYFGGGYTF
CDR3nt: TGTGCCAGCAGTTACTTCGGAGGGGGCTACACCTTC

j_gene: TRBJ1-1
d_gene: TRBD1
v_gene: TRBV5-4
abundance: NA
CDR3aa: CASSLYVTGVGTEAFF
CDR3nt: TGTGCCAGCAGCTTGTACGTGACAGGGGTGGGCACTGAAGCTTTCTTT

j_gene: TRBJ1-5
d_gene: NA
v_gene: TRBV19
abundance: NA
CDR3aa: CASTYPGGANNQPQHF
CDR3nt: TGTGCCAGTACATACCCCGGGGGGGCAAACAATCAGCCCCAGCATTTT

j_gene: TRBJ2-7
d_gene: TRBD2
v_gene: TRBV19
abundance: NA
CDR3aa: CASSTPSTSGGSYEQYF
CDR3nt: TGTGCCAGTAGTACCCCCTCCACTAGCGGGGGGTCCTACGAGCAGTACTTC

j_gene: TRBJ1-2
d_gene: NA
v_gene: TRBV7-8
abundance: NA
CDR3aa: CASSLTTGNEYGYTF
CDR3nt: TGTGCCAGCAGCCTTACTACAGGGAATGAGTATGGCTACACCTTC

j_gene: TRBJ2-5
d_gene: TRBD2
v_gene: TRBV5-4
abundance: NA
CDR3aa: CASSLAGLAGGPQTQYF
CDR3nt: TGTGCCAGCAGCTTGGCCGGGCTAGCGGGGGGGCCGCAGACCCAGTACTTC

j_gene: TRBJ1-6
d_gene: NA
v_gene: TRBV13
abundance: NA
CDR3aa: CASSLYSGANYNSPLHF
CDR3nt: TGTGCCAGCAGCCTCTATTCCGGTGCCAATTATAATTCACCCCTCCACTTT

j_gene: TRBJ1-1
d_gene: TRBD1
v_gene: TRBV6-5
abundance: NA
CDR3aa: CASSSDRGANTEAFF
CDR3nt: TGTGCCAGCAGTTCGGACAGGGGGGCGAACACTGAAGCTTTCTTT

j_gene: TRBJ2-3
d_gene: NA
v_gene: TRBV7-2
abundance: NA
CDR3aa: CASSLGPYGGGQDTQYF
CDR3nt: TGTGCCAGCAGCTTAGGACCCTATGGGGGGGGGCAGGATACGCAGTATTTT

j_gene: TRBJ2-2
d_gene: NA
v_gene: TRBV18
abundance: NA
CDR3aa: CASSPGRHLTGELFF
CDR3nt: TGTGCCAGCTCACCGGGCAGGCATCTCACCGGGGAGCTGTTTTTT

j_gene: TRBJ2-3
d_gene: TRBD1
v_gene: TRBV7-7
abundance: NA
CDR3aa: CASSESTGVGTDTQYF
CDR3nt: TGTGCCAGCAGCGAAAGCACAGGGGTAGGGACAGATACGCAGTATTTT

j_gene: TRBJ2-7
d_gene: NA
v_gene: TRBV5-4
abundance: NA
CDR3aa: CASSPPNSNEEQYF
CDR3nt: TGTGCCAGCAGCCCCCCCAATTCGAATGAGGAGCAGTACTTC

j_gene: TRBJ1-1
d_gene: TRBD1
v_gene: TRBV4-1
abundance: NA
CDR3aa: CASSQDPRTGRMSSTEAFF
CDR3nt: TGCGCCAGCAGCCAAGATCCCCGGACAGGGCGAATGAGTAGCACTGAAGCTTTCTTT

j_gene: TRBJ1-2
d_gene: NA
v_gene: TRBV5-6
abundance: NA
CDR3aa: CASSMTGYGYTF
CDR3nt: TGTGCCAGCAGCATGACAGGCTATGGCTACACCTTC

j_gene: TRBJ1-5
d_gene: NA
v_gene: TRBV21-1
abundance: NA
CDR3aa: CASSKLSGLNQPQHF
CDR3nt: TGTGCCAGCAGCAAACTTTCGGGACTCAATCAGCCCCAGCATTTT

j_gene: TRBJ2-1
d_gene: NA
v_gene: TRBV28
abundance: NA
CDR3aa: CASSLKPANEQFF
CDR3nt: TGTGCCAGCAGTTTAAAGCCCGCCAATGAGCAGTTCTTC

j_gene: TRBJ1-1
d_gene: TRBD1
v_gene: TRBV7-3
abundance: once
CDR3aa: CASSWTGGGSTEAFF
CDR3nt: TGTGCCAGCAGCTGGACAGGGGGAGGGAGCACTGAAGCTTTCTTT

j_gene: TRBJ1-6
d_gene: NA
v_gene: TRBV27
abundance: once
CDR3aa: CASSTPRETNSPLHF
CDR3nt: TGTGCCAGCAGTACCCCGAGGGAGACCAATTCACCCCTCCACTTT

j_gene: TRBJ1-1
d_gene: NA
v_gene: TRBV5-1
abundance: NA
CDR3aa: CASSFAGAAFF
CDR3nt: TGCGCCAGCAGCTTTGCAGGGGCCGCTTTCTTT

j_gene: TRBJ1-1
d_gene: NA
v_gene: TRBV6-5
abundance: NA
CDR3aa: CASRATGSTEAFF
CDR3nt: TGTGCCAGCAGGGCCACAGGGAGCACTGAAGCTTTCTTT

j_gene: TRBJ1-2
d_gene: TRBD1
v_gene: TRBV13
abundance: NA
CDR3aa: CASSPAPGGASGYTF
CDR3nt: TGTGCCAGCAGCCCAGCCCCAGGGGGCGCGAGTGGCTACACCTTC

j_gene: TRBJ1-5
d_gene: NA
v_gene: TRBV6-5
abundance: NA
CDR3aa: CASNRELYSNQPQHF
CDR3nt: TGTGCCAGCAACAGGGAATTGTATAGCAATCAGCCCCAGCATTTT

j_gene: TRBJ2-7
d_gene: NA
v_gene: TRBV28
abundance: NA
CDR3aa: CASSSPGAAGVNYEQYF
CDR3nt: TGTGCCAGCAGCTCCCCAGGGGCGGCAGGGGTAAACTACGAGCAGTACTTC